This TCR beta chain was sequenced for a study of blood T cell repertoires in COVID-19 (dated by TCRdb to about 2020). For the study in its entirety: The collaborator samples originated in the United States, Italy and Spain and spanned the acute and convalescent phases of COVID-19. Sample metadata almost always included a de-identified subject ID, COVID-19 status, age in years and sex. The prospective study material was composed of cDNA or gDNA derived from T cells, B-cell-depleted T cells, or PBMCs. Samples came from the ongoing ImmuneRACE study (first 160 participants) plus 1,254 subjects from 6 global collaborators. The repertoires were released in a freely available public database intended as a resource for research on the immune response to SARS-CoV-2. Where HLA class I and class II types were available, the types were taken from metadata supplied by the sample provider, not from assay-based typing. Subjects who had been exposed to COVID-19, were actively infected with it, or had recovered from it provided the deeply sampled blood TCRbeta repertoires that made up the dataset. Points the paper makes about the study in general: The quantity of clinical and demographic metadata differed by source and by participant and was supplied without curation.

Relative to germline, V is 4 bases shorter and J is 5 bases shorter, with 5 bases between their ends. From the cysteine up to the phenylalanine, the CDR3 has a length of 11 residues. Only the CDR3 DNA stays, 33 bases, in frame from base 1. In the germline V gene (reference sequence), CDR1 corresponds to MNHNY and CDR2 to SVGAGI. TCRbeta CDR3 regions were amplified from genomic DNA by means of the immunoSEQ Assay, a bias-controlled multiplex PCR. The authors' pipeline ran thus. The number of nucleated cells in each sample was estimated by amplification of reference gene primers within the assay. To quantify the absolute abundance of each unique TCRbeta CDR3 rearrangement, sequence reads were collapsed and filtered. Productive Simpson clonality was computed per sample as the square root of Simpson's diversity index over productive rearrangements. TCRdb limited this immuneACCESS table to in-frame rearrangements with V and J called. A share of clones is missing; checked studies link under half to unresolved V genes, and the rest is unexplained. V, J and clone size are taken as reported in that table, and D and trimming were inferred from the DNA itself. This sample comprises over 65,000 clones, 90% of them detected only once. About a tenth of the sample belongs to the ten largest clones.

Comment on this clone: Its antigen has not been determined. Base quality data are lacking; no much larger clone is found one base away.

Whole blood was collected in K2EDTA tubes by collaborating institutions according to the institutions' own protocols. For TCRbeta analysis, collaborator samples were shipped as frozen whole blood, as isolated PBMCs, or as DNA extracted from either sample type. The chain couples TRBV6-6 to TRBJ2-5; the D gene is unclear. Sequences were obtained from peripheral blood. This TCR was sampled from a human donor in a cohort sampled during active COVID-19. The CDR3 protein sequence reads: CASSWRETQYF. The nucleotide sequence reads TGTGCCAGCAGTTGGCGGGAGACCCAGTACTTC.